A selection of T cell receptor beta chains follows, all from one sample in a study of T cell responses to AZD1222 COVID-19 vaccine. Clones were sequenced by immunoSEQ multiplex PCR, and TCRdb holds only the in-frame ones, with some missing. The data hold some 100,000 clones, with about nine tenths observed a single time. The source was peripheral blood, collected on day 0 of AZD1222 vaccination. These receptor sequences come from an adult in good health. CDR3s include the opening cysteine and the closing phenylalanine or tryptophan. Each record gives: D gene, clone size, V gene, J gene, CDR3 DNA, CDR3 protein. A D gene is named only where the DNA matches it firmly. For some rows the clone size is stated as once, few or many, or as a class when expanded; others skip it.

>NA|NA|TRBV24-1|TRBJ2-1
TGTGCCACCAGTGATAGAACACCCTACAATGAGCAGTTCTTC
CATSDRTPYNEQFF
>NA|NA|TRBV5-6|TRBJ1-3
TGTGCCAGCAGCTTGGCCGTGACGGCAGGAAACACCATATATTTT
CASSLAVTAGNTIYF
>NA|NA|TRBV28|TRBJ1-5
TGTGCCAGCAGTTTATTAGGGGGAAGTGGCAATCAGCCCCAGCATTTT
CASSLLGGSGNQPQHF
>TRBD1|NA|TRBV7-3|TRBJ1-3
TGTGCCAGCAGCCCCCAGGGGGTTGGAAACACCATATATTTT
CASSPQGVGNTIYF
>NA|NA|TRBV30|TRBJ1-2
TGTGCCTGGAGTGTACTGGGAGACAAGGGTCTTCGGTACTATGGCTACACCTTC
CAWSVLGDKGLRYYGYTF
>NA|NA|TRBV5-6|TRBJ2-4
TGTGCCAGCAGCTTGATGACAGAGCCCTTTCAGTACTTC
CASSLMTEPFQYF
>NA|NA|TRBV7-3|TRBJ1-3
TGTGCCAGCAGCTTGAATCCAGGGAACTCTGGAAACACCATATATTTT
CASSLNPGNSGNTIYF
>NA|NA|TRBV4-1|TRBJ1-5
TGCGCCAGCAGCCAAGAGGTGGCCAAACGCAATCAGCCCCAGCATTTT
CASSQEVAKRNQPQHF
>NA|NA|TRBV27|TRBJ1-1
TGTGCCAGCAGCCCAAGGGGACTAGGCGGCACTGAAGCTTTCTTT
CASSPRGLGGTEAFF
>TRBD1|NA|TRBV6-2/TRBV6-3|TRBJ1-5
TGTGCCAGCAGTTTTCCGGGACAGGGACATCAGCCCCAGCATTTT
CASSFPGQGHQPQHF
>TRBD1|NA|TRBV6-5|TRBJ1-5
TGTGCCAGCAAGAGGACAGGGGGCAATCAGCCCCAGCATTTT
CASKRTGGNQPQHF
>TRBD1|NA|TRBV23-1|TRBJ2-7
TGCGCCAGCAGTCACGTAACAGGGGTACCCTCCTACGAGCAGTACTTC
CASSHVTGVPSYEQYF
>NA|once|TRBV28|TRBJ1-5
TGTGCCAGCAGTTTGGAAGGTCGCAATCAGCCCCAGCATTTT
CASSLEGRNQPQHF
>NA|NA|TRBV15|TRBJ2-2
TGTGCCACCAGCAGAACCCCAGGGGCTAACACCGGGGAGCTGTTTTTT
CATSRTPGANTGELFF
>TRBD2|NA|TRBV7-3|TRBJ2-2
TGTGCCAGCGGGACTAGCGGGGGTTGGGCCGGGGAGCTGTTTTTT
CASGTSGGWAGELFF
>TRBD1|NA|TRBV2|TRBJ2-4
TGTGCCAGCAGTAGGAACTCCGGGCAGGGGGCAGGGGAGGCCAAAAACATTCAGTACTTC
CASSRNSGQGAGEAKNIQYF
>NA|NA|TRBV28|TRBJ1-1
TGTGCCAGCATCGGATGGGGGGTGAACACTGAAGCTTTCTTT
CASIGWGVNTEAFF
>TRBD1|NA|TRBV6-2/TRBV6-3|TRBJ1-5
TGTGCCAGCAGTTTCTCCGGGACAGATCAGCCCCAGCATTTT
CASSFSGTDQPQHF
>TRBD2|NA|TRBV5-5|TRBJ2-2
TGTGCCAGCAGCTCCCTATTTTGGACTAGCAGGACGAACACCGGGGAGCTGTTTTTT
CASSSLFWTSRTNTGELFF
>NA|few|TRBV12-3/TRBV12-4|TRBJ2-3
TGTGCCAGCAGTTTCGAGGCCTCAGATACGCAGTATTTT
CASSFEASDTQYF
>NA|NA|TRBV12-3/TRBV12-4|TRBJ2-5
TGTGCCAGCAAACCGTCCGGGGAAGAGACCCAGTACTTC
CASKPSGEETQYF
>NA|NA|TRBV10-3|TRBJ2-3
TGTGCCATCAGTGAGTCCCGGGATCACACCACAGATACGCAGTATTTT
CAISESRDHTTDTQYF
>NA|NA|TRBV3-1/TRBV3-2|TRBJ1-1
TGTGCCAGCAGCCAAGTGCCCGCGATCTCGTCGGACAACACTGAAGCTTTCTTT
CASSQVPAISSDNTEAFF
>NA|NA|TRBV9|TRBJ1-4
TGTGCCAGCGGCGTGGGGCCGGCAACTAATGAAAAACTGTTTTTT
CASGVGPATNEKLFF
>NA|NA|TRBV7-9|TRBJ1-4
TGTGCCAGCAGCTTAGTAGAGACGGCTAATGAAAAACTGTTTTTT
CASSLVETANEKLFF
>NA|once|TRBV5-1|TRBJ1-6
TGCGCCAGCAGCTTGGACTGGGTGGGTTCACCCCTCCACTTT
CASSLDWVGSPLHF
>NA|NA|TRBV9|TRBJ1-2
TGTGCCAGCAGCGTAGCACAGAGCTATGGCTACACCTTC
CASSVAQSYGYTF
>TRBD2|once|TRBV19|TRBJ2-3
TGTGCCAGTAGTATCGGAGCGGGGGTTACAGATACGCAGTATTTT
CASSIGAGVTDTQYF